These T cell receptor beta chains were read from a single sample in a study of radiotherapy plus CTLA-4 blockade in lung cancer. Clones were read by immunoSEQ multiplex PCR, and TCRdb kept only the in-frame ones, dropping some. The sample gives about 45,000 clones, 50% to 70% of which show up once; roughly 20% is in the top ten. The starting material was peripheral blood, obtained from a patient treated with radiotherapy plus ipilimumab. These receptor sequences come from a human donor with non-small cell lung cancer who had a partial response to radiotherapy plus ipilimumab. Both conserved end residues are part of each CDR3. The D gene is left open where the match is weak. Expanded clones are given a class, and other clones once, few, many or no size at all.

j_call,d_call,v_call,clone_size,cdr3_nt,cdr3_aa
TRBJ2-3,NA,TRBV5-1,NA,TGCGCCAGCAGCCCCGGTGGAGATACGCAGTATTTT,CASSPGGDTQYF
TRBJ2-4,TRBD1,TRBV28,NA,TGTGCCAGCAGTTGGAATAATGACAGGGCGCTGGGCTTC,CASSWNNDRALGF
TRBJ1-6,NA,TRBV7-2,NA,TGTGCCAGCAGCTTCCTCGCCTATAATTCACCCCTCCACTTT,CASSFLAYNSPLHF
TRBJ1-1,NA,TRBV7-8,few,TGTGCCAGCAGCTTATACAGGAACACTGAAGCTTTCTTT,CASSLYRNTEAFF
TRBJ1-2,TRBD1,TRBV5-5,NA,TGTGCCAGCAGGCCAGCGGGACAGGCCCCCTATGGCTACACCTTC,CASRPAGQAPYGYTF
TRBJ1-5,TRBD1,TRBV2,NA,TGTGCCAGCAGTGAAGGGCAGGGGGCTCAGCCCCAGCATTTT,CASSEGQGAQPQHF
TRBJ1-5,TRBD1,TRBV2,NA,TGTGCCAGCAGCGGGACAGGGGGCAATCAGCCCCAGCATTTT,CASSGTGGNQPQHF
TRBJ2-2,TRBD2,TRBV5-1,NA,TGCGCCAGCAGCTTACTAGCGGGAGGGCCCCGAACCGGGGAGCTGTTTTTT,CASSLLAGGPRTGELFF
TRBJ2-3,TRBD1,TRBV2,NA,TGTGCCAGCAGCGCCGGGACAGGGCAGTGGGATACGCAGTATTTT,CASSAGTGQWDTQYF
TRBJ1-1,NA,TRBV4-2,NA,TGTGCCAGCAGCCAAGAGGGTTGGCGGGGGACGGACACTGAAGCTTTCTTT,CASSQEGWRGTDTEAFF
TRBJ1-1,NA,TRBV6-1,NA,TGTGCCATCAGCGGCTGGGGGGGGTTGAACACTGAAGCTTTCTTT,CAISGWGGLNTEAFF
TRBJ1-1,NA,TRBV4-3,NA,TGCGCCAGCAGCCAAACCCACCGGGACACCATCACTGAAGCTTTCTTT,CASSQTHRDTITEAFF
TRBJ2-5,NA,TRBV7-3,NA,TGTGCCAGCAGCTTGTCCGGGACAGCCGGGGGGACCCAGTACTTC,CASSLSGTAGGTQYF
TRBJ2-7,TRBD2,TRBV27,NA,TGTGCCAGCAGGCCGGGGGGTCTGGGGAGTTACGAGCAGTACTTC,CASRPGGLGSYEQYF
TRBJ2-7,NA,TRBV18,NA,TGTGCCAGCTCACCCCTTGACAGGACCGGGTCCTACGAGCAGTACTTC,CASSPLDRTGSYEQYF
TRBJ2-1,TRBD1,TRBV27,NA,TGTGCCAGCGGAGATCTTTACGGACAGGGGATAGGCACTGGGAGGTACAATGAGCAGTTCTTC,CASGDLYGQGIGTGRYNEQFF
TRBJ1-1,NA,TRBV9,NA,TGTGCCAGCAGCGTAGGACCCAGGGTGACCGTGAACACTGAAGCTTTCTTT,CASSVGPRVTVNTEAFF
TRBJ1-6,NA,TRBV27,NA,TGTGCCAGCAGTCGCCCGGGGAGTAATTCCCCCCTCCACTTT,CASSRPGSNSPLHF
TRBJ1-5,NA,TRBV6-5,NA,TGTGCCAGCAGTTGGGGGGTTGAGCAGCCCCAGCATTTT,CASSWGVEQPQHF
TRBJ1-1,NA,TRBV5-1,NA,TGCGCCAGCAGCAAGACACCTAACACTGAAGCTTTCTTT,CASSKTPNTEAFF
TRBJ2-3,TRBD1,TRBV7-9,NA,TGTGCCAGCAGCCCCCGGGACAGCAACACAGATACGCAGTATTTT,CASSPRDSNTDTQYF
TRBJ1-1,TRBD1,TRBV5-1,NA,TGCGCCAGCAGCTTGATCGGCAGGGGGCCAGGGATGAACACTGAAGCTTTCTTT,CASSLIGRGPGMNTEAFF
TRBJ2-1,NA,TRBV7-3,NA,TGTGCCAGCAGCTTATATGCGGGATTCATCGATGAGCAGTTCTTC,CASSLYAGFIDEQFF
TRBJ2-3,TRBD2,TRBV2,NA,TGTGCCAGCACTAGCGGGGGGGCCACAGATACGCAGTATTTT,CASTSGGATDTQYF
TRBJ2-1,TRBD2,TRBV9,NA,TGTGCCAGCAGCTTCCCGACTAGCGGGGGGGCGGGCTCCTACAATGAGCAGTTCTTC,CASSFPTSGGAGSYNEQFF
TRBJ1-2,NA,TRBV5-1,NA,TGCGCCAGCAGCCCGGACCTCCAGGGGCGCGGTAACTATGGCTACACCTTC,CASSPDLQGRGNYGYTF
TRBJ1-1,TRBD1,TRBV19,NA,TGTGCCAGTAGTACTACAGGGGTTCTGGAAGCTTTCTTT,CASSTTGVLEAFF
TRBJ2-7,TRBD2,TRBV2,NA,TGTGCCAGCAAGAGGGGACTAGAAAACGAGCAGTACTTC,CASKRGLENEQYF
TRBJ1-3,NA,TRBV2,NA,TGTGCCAGCAGGAGACAGGTTGGAAACACCATATATTTT,CASRRQVGNTIYF
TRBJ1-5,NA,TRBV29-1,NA,TGCAGCGTTGGGGGGGATGCCCAAGGGGGCAATCAGCCCCAGCATTTT,CSVGGDAQGGNQPQHF
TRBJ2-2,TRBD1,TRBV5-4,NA,TGTGCCAGCAGCCGGGACGCGGGACAGGTCACCGGGGAGCTGTTTTTT,CASSRDAGQVTGELFF
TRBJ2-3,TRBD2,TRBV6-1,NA,TGTGCCAGCAGTGAGTTGACTAGCGGGAGTGATACGCAGTATTTT,CASSELTSGSDTQYF
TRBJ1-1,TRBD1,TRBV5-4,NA,TGTGCCAGTCGGGACAGCGAGCACACTGAAGCTTTCTTT,CASRDSEHTEAFF
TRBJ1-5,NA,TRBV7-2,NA,TGTGCCAGCAGCTTTAGGGCAGGGGAGAATCAGCCCCAGCATTTT,CASSFRAGENQPQHF
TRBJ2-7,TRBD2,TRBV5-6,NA,TGTGCCAGCAGCGCTAGCGGGGACTCCTACGAGCAGTACTTC,CASSASGDSYEQYF
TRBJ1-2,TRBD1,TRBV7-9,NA,TGTGCCAGCAGCTTAGGACGGCAGGGGGCCGTCTATGGCTACACCTTC,CASSLGRQGAVYGYTF
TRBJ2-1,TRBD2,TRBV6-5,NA,TGTGCCAGCAGTTACGGGCTAGCGGTGAACAATGAGCAGTTCTTC,CASSYGLAVNNEQFF